The T cell receptor (beta chain) described here comes from a study of T cells after posttransplantation cyclophosphamide. Study conclusions and caveats: Donor-recipient repertoire similarity was low at 1-2 months, rising over year one. Skin or GI-infiltrating T cells shared few TRB sequences with blood.

Treatment was busulfan-fludarabine conditioning, a marrow graft, and cyclophosphamide on days +3 and +4. In regard to this clone: The antigen remains undetermined.

Only in-frame clones appear in the TCRdb table, and some are missing; sequencing was by immunoSEQ multiplex PCR. The data show several thousand clones, over 1.5% seen once. CDR1 is MDHEN, CDR2 SYDVKM, per germline. The CDR3 consists of 16 residues. J lost 2 bases, V lost 6 bases, and 4 bases had no gene match. V is TRBV28 and J is TRBJ2-5; TRBD2 matches at 15 bases. This TCR came from a male patient between 25 and 39 years old who received an allogeneic stem cell transplant from a related donor, was CMV-positive, and had no GVHD. The graft donor may have contributed some T cells. The sample here was PBMCs, taken 242 days after a stem cell transplant with posttransplant cyclophosphamide. The DNA for the CDR3 is TGTGCCAGCAGCGCGGGACTAGCGGGAGGTCAAGAGACCCAGTACTTC. This codes for CASSAGLAGGQETQYF.